One sample yielded the 24 T cell receptor beta chains listed below, sequenced in a study of blood T cell repertoires in COVID-19. Some clones are missing from TCRdb's copy, which holds only in-frame ones; the method was immunoSEQ multiplex PCR. The data contain about 360,000 clones, around 80% of them seen just once; the ten biggest clones take up approximately 3.1%. Sample: peripheral blood. The receptors derive from a man aged 25 to 45 with active or convalescent COVID-19.

The rearrangement uses TRBV6-5 and TRBJ1-2, with 8 positions matching TRBD1. Trimming cost V 0 bases and J 5 bases; bases outside gene matches: 8. This CDR3 has 16 residues. Germline V CDR1 and CDR2: MNHEY, SVGAGI. The CDR3 nucleotides are TGTGCCAGCAGTTACTCAGGACAGGGAGGGAAGTATGGCTACACCTTC. Protein product: CASSYSGQGGKYGYTF.

The CDR3 loop is CASSRTGAYEQYF. The CDR3, as DNA: TGCGCCAGCAGCCGGACAGGGGCTTACGAGCAGTACTTC. The chain is built from TRBV10-2 and TRBJ2-7, with 9 bases identical to TRBD1. Per germline, CDR1 WSHSY and CDR2 SAAADI. After removal of 6 bases from V and 4 bases from J, the junction contained 4 bases not matched to a gene. The CDR3 runs 13 residues.

V is TRBV4-2 and J is TRBJ1-6, with TRBD1 as a possible D gene (5 bases). The ends were cut back, 0 bases at V and 5 bases at J, with 8 bases in the middle. The germline gives CDR1 LGHNA, CDR2 YNFKEQ. CDR3 size: 15 residues. The CDR3 nucleotides are TGTGCCAGCAGCCAAGACGACAGCAATAATTCACCCCTCCACTTT. Its translation is CASSQDDSNNSPLHF.

This chain connects TRBV6-4 to TRBJ2-4, with D perhaps TRBD2 (7 bases). V lost 2 bases and J 1 base, leaving 27 bases between the germline ends. The length of the CDR3 is 21 residues. In germline, CDR1 is MRHNA, CDR2 SNTAGT. The CDR3 loop reads CASSDHAQGRENPGAKNIQYF. The CDR3 bases are TGTGCCAGCAGTGACCACGCGCAGGGGAGGGAGAATCCAGGGGCCAAAAACATTCAGTACTTC.

The J gene is TRBJ2-1, the V gene TRBV27; no definite D call. The CDR3 has 12 residues. V lost 0 bases to trimming and J lost 16 bases, with 13 bases between them. Per the germline V gene, CDR1 is MNHEY and CDR2 is SMNVEV (reference sequence). The CDR3 DNA reads TGTGCCAGCAGTTTATCCCGAGATCCGCTATTCTTC. The encoded protein is CASSLSRDPLFF.

The chain uses TRBV13 and TRBJ1-5, with 9 nucleotides matching TRBD1. The CDR3 covers 16 residues. Germline CDR1 is PRHDT and CDR2 is FYEKMQ (reference sequence). The V and J ends lost 4 bases and 2 bases, in that order; junction bases with no gene match: 6. CDR3: CASSSRDREGNQPQHF. Here the CDR3 DNA reads TGTGCCAGCAGCTCTAGGGACAGGGAAGGCAATCAGCCCCAGCATTTT.

Only a few counts were recorded for this clone. The rearrangement joins TRBV3-1 (or the pseudogene TRBV3-2) to TRBJ2-7; unclear D gene. The CDR3 is 12 residues long. Germline CDR1 reads LGHDT; CDR2 reads YNNKEL (reference sequence). V was shortened by 1 base and J by 7 bases, with 8 bases between the two germline ends. This CDR3 is CASSQARGEQYF. In nucleotides, the CDR3 is TGTGCCAGCAGCCAAGCCCGAGGAGAGCAGTACTTC.

This chain uses TRBV4-2 with TRBJ1-1, with D possibly matching TRBD1 (6 bases). Looked up from germline, CDR1 is LGHNA and CDR2 is YNFKEQ. Trimming left V 3 bases short and J 0 bases short, with 11 bases between. The CDR3 covers 15 residues. The CDR3 DNA reads as TGTGCCAGCAGCCAGCTCGGGACAATGAACACTGAAGCTTTCTTT. This gives the protein CASSQLGTMNTEAFF.

The CDR3 DNA sequence: TGTGCCAGCAACCGTCAGGGTCCTAACTATGGCTACACCTTC. Amino acids: CASNRQGPNYGYTF. This chain links TRBV6-5 with TRBJ1-2; tentative D call: TRBD1 (5 bases). Trimming removed 7 bases at V and 0 bases at J, with 12 bases between. CDR1 and CDR2 (germline): MNHEY, SVGAGI. The CDR3 is made up of 14 amino acids.

The chain has TRBV10-1 and TRBJ2-7, with TRBD1 matching 8 bases. The ends lost 6 bases at V and 5 bases at J; junction bases unmatched: 21. CDR3 length: 18 amino acids. Germline CDR1 and CDR2: WNHNN and SYGVQD (reference sequence). The CDR3 region has the DNA TGCGCCAGCAGGGTGGACAGGGTTCCCTACACCTCCCGCCACGAGCAGTACTTC. This gives the protein CASRVDRVPYTSRHEQYF.

V is TRBV30 and J is TRBJ2-5, with D perhaps TRBD1 (6 bases). Trimming left V 3 bases short and J 5 bases short, with 16 bases between. Germline V lookup: CDR1 GTSNPN, CDR2 SVGIG (reference sequence). This CDR3 spans 14 amino acids. The CDR3 DNA is TGTGCCTGGAGCCCTACAGGGCAATTGGAGACCCAGTACTTC. It yields the protein CAWSPTGQLETQYF.

The rearrangement uses TRBV9 and TRBJ2-5; no reliable D call. With 2 bases removed from V and 0 bases from J, the gap between germline ends came to 5 bases. The germline V gene has CDR1 SGDLS and CDR2 YYNGEE. The CDR3 contains 13 residues. The CDR3 protein is CASSVGYQETQYF. In DNA, the CDR3 is TGTGCCAGCAGCGTTGGCTACCAAGAGACCCAGTACTTC.

The chain recombines TRBV6-2 or TRBV6-3 with TRBJ2-3, with TRBD2 matching 8 bases. The CDR3 totals 17 residues. J lost 1 base, V lost 5 bases, and 11 bases had no gene match. Germline CDR1 MNHEY, CDR2 SVGEGT. The CDR3 reads CASSPPTGRGGTDTQYF. The CDR3 DNA follows: TGTGCCAGCAGTCCCCCTACGGGGCGGGGGGGCACAGATACGCAGTATTTT.

The chain is built from TRBV3-1 (or the pseudogene TRBV3-2) and TRBJ2-3; 8 bases fit TRBD2. Per the germline V gene, CDR1 is LGHDT and CDR2 is YNNKEL (reference sequence). This CDR3 comprises 16 residues. V shed 0 bases, J shed 4 bases, and the junction held 6 bases outside the gene matches. CDR3 sequence: CASSQDPAGGPDTQYF. The CDR3 region has the DNA TGTGCCAGCAGCCAAGATCCGGCGGGAGGTCCAGATACGCAGTATTTT.

This clone was seen just once. This chain links TRBV24-1 with TRBJ1-2, with D uncertain. The CDR3 spans 14 residues. V shed 0 bases and J shed 3 bases, with 7 bases lying between them. Germline lookup yields CDR1 KGHDR and CDR2 SFDVKD. CDR3 loop: CATSDLRHDYGYTF. CDR3 in DNA: TGTGCCACCAGTGATTTGAGACACGACTATGGCTACACCTTC.

J is TRBJ2-1 and V is TRBV3-1 (or the pseudogene TRBV3-2); possibly TRBD2 for D (6 bases). Trimming removed 3 bases from V and 2 bases from J, with 14 bases in between. Per the germline V gene, CDR1 is LGHDT and CDR2 is YNNKEL (reference sequence). The CDR3 has 16 amino acids. This CDR3 reads CASSHQTRRPYNEQFF. CDR3 DNA sequence: TGTGCCAGCAGCCACCAGACTAGGAGGCCCTACAATGAGCAGTTCTTC.

The table lists this clone with a few counts. This chain uses TRBV7-2 with TRBJ1-3; the D is unclear. Germline V gene sequence: CDR1 SGHTA, CDR2 FQGNSA. The length of the CDR3 is 16 residues. The V end was cut by 1 base, the J end by 0 bases, with 10 bases between. The CDR3 loop reads CASSLGSRHSGNTIYF. CDR3 bases: TGTGCCAGCAGCTTAGGGTCCAGACACTCTGGAAACACCATATATTTT.

V is TRBV5-1 and J is TRBJ2-1; 10 nucleotides match TRBD2. Trimming took 0 bases from V and 11 from J; bases not matched to a gene: 11. Germline CDR1 SGHRS, CDR2 YFSETQ. CDR3 length: 16 amino acids. This CDR3 is CASSLELAGVSRQQFF. CDR3 DNA sequence: TGCGCCAGCAGCTTGGAGCTAGCGGGAGTGTCACGGCAGCAGTTCTTC.

The V gene is TRBV4-1, the J gene TRBJ2-7, with TRBD1 matching 9 bases. The CDR3 is 17 residues long. From germline, CDR1 is MGHRA and CDR2 YSYEKL. V was pared by 2 bases and J by 0 bases, with 8 bases of the junction left unmatched. This CDR3 is CASSQPKGTGNSYEQYF. The CDR3 bases are TGCGCCAGCAGCCAACCGAAGGGGACAGGGAACTCCTACGAGCAGTACTTC.

The chain couples TRBV18 to TRBJ1-2; 7 nucleotides agree with TRBD1. J lost 6 bases, V lost 6 bases, and 10 bases had no gene match. The CDR3 is made up of 14 amino acids. The V gene's germline CDR1 is KGHSH and CDR2 LQKENI. The CDR3, as DNA: TGTGCCAGCTCTCTTCGGACAGGAGGAAATGGCTACACCTTC. Encoded protein: CASSLRTGGNGYTF.

The chain links TRBV2 to TRBJ2-1; 7 positions agree with TRBD1. Trimming at V came to 8 bases and at J to 6 bases, leaving 4 bases not matched to a gene. The CDR3 runs 12 residues. Germline CDR1 SNHLY, CDR2 FYNNEI. CDR3 residues: CASGQAVNEQFF. DNA of the CDR3: TGTGCCAGCGGACAGGCCGTCAATGAGCAGTTCTTC.

The chain uses TRBV3-1 (or the pseudogene TRBV3-2) and TRBJ2-7; TRBD1 aligns across 10 bases. The J segment lost 3 bases and the V segment lost 5 bases, leaving 7 bases of the junction unmatched. The CDR3 totals 15 residues. The germline V gene encodes CDR1 LGHDT and CDR2 YNNKEL (reference sequence). In DNA, the CDR3 is TGTGCCAGCAGCTCGACAGGGGGCAATCGCTACGAGCAGTACTTC. Translated: CASSSTGGNRYEQYF.

The rearrangement joins TRBV5-1 to TRBJ1-4; D is possibly TRBD1 (6 bases). The V gene lost 1 base and the J gene lost 8 bases, with 15 bases spanning the gap. Germline lookup yields CDR1 SGHRS and CDR2 YFSETQ. The CDR3 extends over 15 amino acids. The CDR3 DNA follows: TGCGCCAGCAGCTTGATGTTGGGACAAAACGAAAAACTGTTTTTT. Protein product: CASSLMLGQNEKLFF. The complete variable domain, with remaining parts taken from reference TRBV5-1 and TRBJ1-4, reads KAGVTQTPRYLIKTRGQQVTLSCSPISGHRSVSWYQQTPGQGLQFLFEYFSETQRNKGNFPGRFSGRQFSNSRSEMNVSTLELGDSALYLCASSLMLGQNEKLFFGSGTQLSVL.

The rearrangement joins TRBV15 to TRBJ1-2; D is perhaps TRBD1 (6 bases). The ends were cut back, 3 bases at V and 8 bases at J, with 13 bases in the middle. Germline lookup yields CDR1 LNHNV and CDR2 YYDKDF (reference sequence). The CDR3 runs to 13 residues. The CDR3 DNA reads as TGTGCCACCAGCAGGGGGACACGTGGAGGCTACACCTTC. It translates to CATSRGTRGGYTF.